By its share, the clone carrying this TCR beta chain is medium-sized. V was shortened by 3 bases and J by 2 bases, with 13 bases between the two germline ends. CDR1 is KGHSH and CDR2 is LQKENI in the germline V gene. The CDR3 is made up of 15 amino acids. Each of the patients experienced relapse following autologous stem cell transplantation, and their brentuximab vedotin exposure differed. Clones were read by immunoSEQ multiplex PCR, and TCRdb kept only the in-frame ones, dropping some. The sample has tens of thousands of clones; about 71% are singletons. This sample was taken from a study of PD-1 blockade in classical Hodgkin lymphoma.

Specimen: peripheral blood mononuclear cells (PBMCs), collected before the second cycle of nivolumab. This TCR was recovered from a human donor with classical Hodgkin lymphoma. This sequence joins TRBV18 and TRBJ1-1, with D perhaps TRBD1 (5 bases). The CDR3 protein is CASSPPTQGNTEAFF. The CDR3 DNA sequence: TGTGCCAGCTCACCGCCTACCCAGGGAAACACTGAAGCTTTCTTT.